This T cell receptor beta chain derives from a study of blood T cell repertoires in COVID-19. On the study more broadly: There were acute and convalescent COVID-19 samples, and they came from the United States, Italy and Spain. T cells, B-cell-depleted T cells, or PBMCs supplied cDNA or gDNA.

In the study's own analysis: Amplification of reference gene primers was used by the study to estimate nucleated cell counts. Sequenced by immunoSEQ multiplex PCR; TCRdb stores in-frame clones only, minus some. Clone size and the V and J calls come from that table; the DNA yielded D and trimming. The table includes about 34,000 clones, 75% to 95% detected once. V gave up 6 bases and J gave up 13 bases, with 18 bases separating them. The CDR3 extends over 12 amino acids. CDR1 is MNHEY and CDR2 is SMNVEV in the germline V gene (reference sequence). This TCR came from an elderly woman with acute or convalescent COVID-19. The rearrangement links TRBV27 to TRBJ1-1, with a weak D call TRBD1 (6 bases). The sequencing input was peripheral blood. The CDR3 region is CASSLEGEVSFF. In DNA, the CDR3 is TGTGCCAGCAGCCTCGAGGGGGAAGTCAGTTTCTTT.